The rows below give T cell receptor beta chains drawn from one sample of a study of Ad26.COV2.S vaccination and SARS-CoV-2 variants. The table came from immunoSEQ multiplex PCR; TCRdb's copy has only in-frame clones and leaves some out. The sample consists of 200,000 to 300,000 clones, approximately 90% of them appearing once. This material consisted of peripheral blood, taken in a trial of Ad26.COV2.S vaccine versus placebo. The receptors stem from a person aged 18-60 years who received the Ad26.COV2.S COVID-19 vaccine or a placebo. CDR3s include the opening cysteine and the closing phenylalanine or tryptophan. The order of the fields is D gene, V gene, J gene, clone size, CDR3 DNA, CDR3 protein. D genes are given only for firm matches. A clone size is listed for some rows: how often the clone was seen (once, few, many), or a class if it is expanded.

-	TRBV19	TRBJ1-2	-	TGTGCCAGTACCACCCCTGGCTATGCTGTTTCGAGCTACACCTTC	CASTTPGYAVSSYTF
-	TRBV9	TRBJ1-1	-	TGTGCCAGCAGCGTAGTTCCGAACACTGAAGCTTTCTTT	CASSVVPNTEAFF
-	TRBV5-6	TRBJ1-5	-	TGTGCCAGCAGCTTGTTTACGGGGAGGCAGCCCCAGCATTTT	CASSLFTGRQPQHF
-	TRBV11-1	TRBJ2-7	once	TGTGCCAGCAGCTTTTCCCCAGCCATACTACCCTACCAGTACTTC	CASSFSPAILPYQYF
TRBD1	TRBV7-2	TRBJ1-1	-	TGTGCCAGCAGCTCGTCGAGGGGGCACGGGAACACTGAAGCTTTCTTT	CASSSSRGHGNTEAFF
-	TRBV4-2	TRBJ2-5	-	TGTGCCAGCAGCCACCCGGGATCCCAAGAGACCCAGTACTTC	CASSHPGSQETQYF
TRBD2	TRBV29-1	TRBJ2-3	-	TGCAGCGTCGGACATGGAGCGGGAGGTGATACGCAGTATTTT	CSVGHGAGGDTQYF
-	TRBV27	TRBJ2-7	-	TGTGCCAGCCGGGGGACCTCCTCCTACGAGCAGTACTTC	CASRGTSSYEQYF
TRBD1	TRBV12-3/TRBV12-4	TRBJ1-1	-	TGTGCCAGCATCGGACAGGGAAACACTGAAGCTTTCTTT	CASIGQGNTEAFF
-	TRBV2	TRBJ1-3	-	TGTGCCAGCAGTGAAGGGAGAGGGGTTTCTGGAAACACCATATATTTT	CASSEGRGVSGNTIYF
TRBD2	TRBV7-9	TRBJ2-5	-	TGTGCCAGCAGCTTGAGGCTAGCGGGGCCATCCCAAGAGACCCAGTACTTC	CASSLRLAGPSQETQYF
TRBD1	TRBV4-3	TRBJ1-5	-	TGCGCCAGCAGCCAGGGGGACAGGCAAAATCAGCCCCAGCATTTT	CASSQGDRQNQPQHF
TRBD2	TRBV3-1/TRBV3-2	TRBJ2-5	-	TGTGCCAGCAGCCAAGATCCAGCGGGGGCCGGGGAGACCCAGTACTTC	CASSQDPAGAGETQYF
-	TRBV30	TRBJ1-2	-	TGTGCCTGGAGTGTACAGCGAGGGTCCCCTAAAAACTATGGCTACACCTTC	CAWSVQRGSPKNYGYTF
TRBD1	TRBV5-8	TRBJ2-5	once	TGTGCCAGCAGCCTCCGACAGGGTGGAGAGACCCAGTACTTC	CASSLRQGGETQYF
-	TRBV18	TRBJ2-3	-	TGTGCCAGCTCACCAGACATCTCTAGCACAGATACGCAGTATTTT	CASSPDISSTDTQYF
TRBD1	TRBV29-1	TRBJ2-1	-	TGCAGCGTTGAAACGGGACAGGGCTACAATGAGCAGTTCTTC	CSVETGQGYNEQFF
-	TRBV27	TRBJ2-2	-	TGTGCCAGCAGTTTATCCCGGGAGTACACCGGGGAGCTGTTTTTT	CASSLSREYTGELFF
-	TRBV3-1/TRBV3-2	TRBJ2-4	-	TGTGCCAGCAGCAGGGGGGCAACCACGAAAAACATTCAGTACTTC	CASSRGATTKNIQYF
-	TRBV6-2/TRBV6-3	TRBJ1-1	-	TGTGCCAGCAGTAACGGACGGTCCTCGCACACTGAAGCTTTCTTT	CASSNGRSSHTEAFF
TRBD1	TRBV6-1	TRBJ1-5	-	TGTGCCAGCAGTGAAAAAAAGGGAGGGGGCCGTGAAGGTAGGAATCAGCCCCAGCATTTT	CASSEKKGGGREGRNQPQHF
TRBD2	TRBV5-4	TRBJ2-1	-	TGTGCCAGCAGCTCGAAGACTAGCGGCAATGAGCAGTTCTTC	CASSSKTSGNEQFF
-	TRBV6-1	TRBJ2-1	-	TGTGCCAGCAGTGGGGCAGGGGGGTTCAGGCGAGGCAACAATGAGCAGTTCTTC	CASSGAGGFRRGNNEQFF
TRBD2	TRBV3-1/TRBV3-2	TRBJ2-1	-	TGTGCCAGCAGCCAAGATTTCCGGACTAGCGGGGCCGACAATGAGCAGTTCTTC	CASSQDFRTSGADNEQFF
-	TRBV7-2	TRBJ2-5	-	TGTGCCAGCAGCTGGGGGGGGACACAAGAGACCCAGTACTTC	CASSWGGTQETQYF
-	TRBV3-1/TRBV3-2	TRBJ2-7	-	TGTGCCAGCAGACGACAAGGTGGGAAAAATTACGAGCAGTACTTC	CASRRQGGKNYEQYF
-	TRBV7-2	TRBJ2-5	-	TGTGCCAGCAGCCCACGTCACAGGACTCTGGAGACCCAGTACTTC	CASSPRHRTLETQYF
TRBD1	TRBV27	TRBJ2-2	-	TGTGCCAGCAGACCGGGACAGGGTGTCCGGGAGCTGTTTTTT	CASRPGQGVRELFF
TRBD2	TRBV5-6	TRBJ2-3	-	TGTGCCAGCAGCTTCACGGTCCTAGCGGGGGGCGATACGCAGTATTTT	CASSFTVLAGGDTQYF
-	TRBV6-5	TRBJ1-1	-	TGTGCCAGCACCGAACCCGTCAGGGTAGCTTTCTTT	CASTEPVRVAFF
TRBD2	TRBV24-1	TRBJ2-3	-	TGTGCCACCAGTGATTTTGGCAGACTAGCGGGGGGTGAGGGTGATACGCAGTATTTT	CATSDFGRLAGGEGDTQYF
-	TRBV7-2	TRBJ2-1	-	TGTGCCAGCAGCCCTAGAGCCGGGACGCCAAAAGCGGATGAGCAGTTCTTC	CASSPRAGTPKADEQFF
-	TRBV7-8	TRBJ2-6	few	TGTGCCAGCAGAACGGGTGTACAGGGACGGATTACCTCTGGGGCCAACGTCCTGACTTTC	CASRTGVQGRITSGANVLTF
-	TRBV5-1	TRBJ1-6	-	TGCGCCAGCAGCTTGGATCCGGGAGGGTCGGGTTCACCCCTCCACTTT	CASSLDPGGSGSPLHF